The present TCR beta chain was sequenced within a study of blood T cell repertoires in COVID-19. Study-wide context: Spain, Italy and the United States supplied samples that represented acute and convalescent COVID-19.

Germline CDR1 and CDR2: SGHAT and FQNNGV. This CDR3 spans 14 amino acids. The V end was cut by 2 bases, the J end by 5 bases, with 12 bases between. Libraries were prepared by immunoSEQ multiplex PCR; TCRdb keeps only in-frame clonotypes and omits some of them. The sample shows 110,000 to 150,000 clones, roughly four fifths of them seen only once. Living in 24 US areas, the participants were between roughly 18 and 89 years of age. Participants were placed into cohorts based on the clinical history they reported. All exposed participants met a person with COVID-19 within 2 weeks before entering the study. This clone was seen just once.

Sequenced input: PBMCs or T cells enriched from blood (not recorded which). This chain uses TRBV11-2 with TRBJ1-1, with unresolved D. This TCR came from a woman aged 18-29 years who had been exposed to COVID-19. CDR3 residues: CASSLFDKRTEAFF. The DNA of the CDR3 is TGTGCCAGCAGCTTATTTGATAAGAGGACTGAAGCTTTCTTT.